The text below deals with one T cell receptor beta chain. A quantity of about 0.45 to 1 ug RNA underwent reverse transcription using random hexamers. One entry per CDR3 protein results from TCRdb running MiXCR on the immunoSEQ multiplex PCR reads. This sample yields 120,000 or so distinct CDR3 sequences, of which over 85% are seen a single time; around 0.2% belongs to the top ten. CDR3 length: 13 residues. J gave up 5 bases and V 5 bases, and 4 bases lay outside the gene matches. Germline lookup yields CDR1 SGHDT and CDR2 YYEEEE. These data are taken from a study of CD8 T cells in Susac syndrome. V is TRBV5-6 and J is TRBJ2-5, with TRBD2 matching 9 bases. The receptor was derived from a human donor with Susac syndrome. Sequencing was done on a sample of CD8+ T cells from PBMCs. The CDR3 sequence is CASRHSGGETQYF. The CDR3 DNA sequence: TGTGCCAGCAGACACAGCGGGGGGGAGACCCAGTACTTC.